This entry concerns a single T cell receptor (beta chain). The antigen is not known. The data originate from a study of cytomegalovirus exposure and HLA in healthy donors. The PCR had 60 Vbeta and 13 Jbeta primers. The assay was immunoSEQ multiplex PCR, and TCRdb's table has in-frame clones only and misses some. This sample's table reports under 70,000 clones. Study-wide results and caveats: In a later analysis, the majority of CMV-associated beta chains seemingly showed HLA restriction.

The CDR3 is 15 amino acids. CDR1 is KGHSH and CDR2 is LQKENI in the germline V gene. Trimming shortened V by 0 bases and J by 2 bases, and 9 bases separated the two germline ends. Nominal health characterized the donors when sampled, though unrecorded immune exposures were likely. This chain connects TRBV18 to TRBJ2-3, with TRBD1 as a possible D gene (6 bases). The sequence came from a woman in her thirties in good health and CMV-seropositive. Material for sequencing was PBMCs. CDR3: CASSPPPGATDTQYF. The CDR3 DNA reads TGTGCCAGCTCACCACCCCCAGGGGCCACAGATACGCAGTATTTT.